The entry that follows covers one TCR beta chain sequence. There are a few counts of this clonotype. This receptor's antigen is unknown. Base quality data are lacking; no much larger clone is found one base away. V has 3 bases trimmed and J has 8 bases trimmed; junction bases matching no gene number 5. Spanning cysteine to phenylalanine, the CDR3 consists of 14 amino acids. Just CDR3 DNA is preserved here, 42 bases in frame from base 1. Patients with hyperthyroidism were aged 18 to 65 years, had been newly diagnosed, and had a disease duration of less than 2 months. Patients with other autoimmune diseases, uncontrolled infections, pregnancy or lactation were excluded. Diagnosis relied on clinical symptoms, serum thyroxine, TRAb, thyroid ultrasound and orbital computed tomography. Trizol reagent was used to extract the total RNA, and its quality was then checked on an Agilent 2100 Bioanalyzer. For repertoire sequencing, the TCR beta CDR3 regions were amplified from RNA transcripts. The first round of RT-PCR was done with HTBI primers and the Qiagen OneStep RT-PCR kit, and was followed by a second round of multiplex PCR, then size selection and purification. The libraries underwent paired-end sequencing with 100 bp reads on an Illumina HiSeq2000. The paper's processing steps were these. SOAPnuke was used to process the reads, removing any read that contained adapters or uncalled bases, had a mean Phred below 15, or lacked an exact match to the constant primer or identifier. High-quality paired reads were merged with COPE v1.2.5. Clonotypes were defined as unique nucleotide sequences and were aligned to IMGT TRB V, D and J references using MiTCR v1.1. Only V-J combinations with frequency above 0.0001 were analysed, covering over 98% of repertoires. For each V-J combination, a TCR clonal expansion and chaos score was defined as the ratio of F50 clonal expansion to chaos observed in the TCRdist matrix. Welch's t-statistics and random forest were used to reduce features to about 14 V-J combinations, which were fed into a naive Bayes classifier. The Morisita-Horn index was used to measure how similar the thyroid and blood repertoires were. The raw public data were reprocessed by TCRdb itself: fastp quality trimming at Q25, MiXCR clonotype calling, in-frame beta chains only. Under each unique CDR3 protein, matching rows form one entry showing the most common genes and DNA. The V and J calls here are based on TCRdb, not the publication. The sample table shows about 1.1 million distinct CDR3 sequences, and about two fifths are seen once. 11% of the sample is in the top ten clones.

This entry is derived from a study of Graves' ophthalmopathy and Graves' hyperthyroidism (dated by TCRdb to 2016 to 2019). For the wider study: Hyperthyroidism was defined as stable when no progression to ophthalmopathy occurred within 18 months of follow-up. The study used signatures of the TCR beta repertoire to tell Graves' ophthalmopathy apart from Graves' hyperthyroidism and to predict which patients would progress to ophthalmopathy. In total, approximately 130 blood samples were TCR-sequenced: 43 ophthalmopathy, approximately 80 hyperthyroidism and some 17 hyperthyroidism-to-ophthalmopathy patients. To explore V-J signatures that distinguish ophthalmopathy from hyperthyroidism, a discovery set of 100 patients was enrolled, made up of 40 to 45 with ophthalmopathy and fewer than 60 with stable hyperthyroidism. An independent validation cohort comprised about 20 hyperthyroidism patients and 15 to 17 patients who later progressed from hyperthyroidism to ophthalmopathy. In about six hyperthyroidism patients, the T-cell repertoires found in thyroid tissue were compared with those found in blood. After sampling, hyperthyroidism patients received methimazole starting at 30 mg daily, and ophthalmopathy patients received high-dose intravenous methylprednisolone.

What the research found in general, with its limitations: In cross-validation, the 13-signature model distinguished ophthalmopathy from stable hyperthyroidism with around 90% sensitivity and about 81% specificity, while in the test set the corresponding values were 80% and 75%. In validation, the model predicted ophthalmopathy progression with more than 70% sensitivity and less than 80% specificity; some 13 predicted patients were CT-confirmed with GO in a median of approximately six months. No statistical method was used to predetermine the sample size, and group allocation was not hidden from the investigators. Most expanded thyroid clonotypes with a frequency above 0.001 also appeared in blood, which suggests that blood repertoires may reflect the immune response in the thyroid.

The V gene is TRBV12-3 or TRBV12-4 and the J gene is TRBJ1-4; 8 of the junction bases match TRBD1. The source is an adult man with Graves' hyperthyroidism. Material for sequencing was peripheral blood or thyroid tissue (not recorded which). The sequenced DNA: TGTGCCAGCAGTTTGGGACAGGTTCTAGAAAAACTGTTTTTT. This encodes CASSLGQVLEKLFF.